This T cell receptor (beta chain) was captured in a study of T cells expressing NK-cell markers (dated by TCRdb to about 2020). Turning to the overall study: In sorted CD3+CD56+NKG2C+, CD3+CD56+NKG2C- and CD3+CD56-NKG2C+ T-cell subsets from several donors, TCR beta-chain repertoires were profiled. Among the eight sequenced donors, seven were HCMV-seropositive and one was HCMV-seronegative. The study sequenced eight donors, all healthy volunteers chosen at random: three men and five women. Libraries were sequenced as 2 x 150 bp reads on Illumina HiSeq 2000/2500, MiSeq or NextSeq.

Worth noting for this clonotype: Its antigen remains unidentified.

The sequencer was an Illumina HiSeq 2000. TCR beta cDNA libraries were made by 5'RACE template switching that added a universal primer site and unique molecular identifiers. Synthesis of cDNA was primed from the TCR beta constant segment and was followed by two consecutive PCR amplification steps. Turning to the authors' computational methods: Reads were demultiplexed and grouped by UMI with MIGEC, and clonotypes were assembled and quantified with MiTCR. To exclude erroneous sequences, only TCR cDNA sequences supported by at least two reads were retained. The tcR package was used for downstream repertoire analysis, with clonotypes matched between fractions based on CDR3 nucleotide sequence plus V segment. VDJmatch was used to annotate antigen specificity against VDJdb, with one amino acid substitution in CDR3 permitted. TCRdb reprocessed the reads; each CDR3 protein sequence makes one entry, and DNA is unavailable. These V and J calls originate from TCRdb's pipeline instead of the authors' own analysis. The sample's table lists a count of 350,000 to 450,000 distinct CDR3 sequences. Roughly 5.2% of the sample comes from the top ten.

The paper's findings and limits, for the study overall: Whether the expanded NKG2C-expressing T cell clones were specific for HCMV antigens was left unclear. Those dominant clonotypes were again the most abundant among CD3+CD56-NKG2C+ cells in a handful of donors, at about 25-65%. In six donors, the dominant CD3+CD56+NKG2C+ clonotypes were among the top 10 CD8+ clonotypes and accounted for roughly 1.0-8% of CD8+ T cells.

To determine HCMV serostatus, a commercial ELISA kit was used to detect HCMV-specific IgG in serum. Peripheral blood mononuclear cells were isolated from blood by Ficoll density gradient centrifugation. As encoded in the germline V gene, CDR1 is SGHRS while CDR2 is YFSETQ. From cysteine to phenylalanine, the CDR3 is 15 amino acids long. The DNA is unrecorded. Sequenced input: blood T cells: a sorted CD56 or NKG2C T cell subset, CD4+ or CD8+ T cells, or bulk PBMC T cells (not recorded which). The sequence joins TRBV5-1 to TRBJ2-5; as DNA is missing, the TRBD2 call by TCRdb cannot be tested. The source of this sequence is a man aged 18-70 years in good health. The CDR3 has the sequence CASSTAYRGVETQYF.